These 24 T cell receptor beta chains originate from one sample sequenced in a study of cytomegalovirus exposure and HLA in healthy donors. With 60 Vbeta and 13 Jbeta primers, the PCR was carried out. TCRdb's copy holds only in-frame clones and misses some; the assay was immunoSEQ multiplex PCR. The table shows 210,000 or so clones, with around 80% occurring only once. Specimen: PBMCs. These receptors were taken from a boy aged 5-17 years in good health and CMV-seronegative.

The rearrangement joins TRBV7-6 to TRBJ2-3; 7 bases map to TRBD2. The CDR3 is 17 amino acids. CDR1 is SGHVS and CDR2 is FNYEAQ in the germline V gene. Trimming cost V 3 bases and J 0 bases; bases outside gene matches: 9. The CDR3 DNA reads TGTGCCAGCAGCTTTACGACGGGAGGCACTAGCACAGATACGCAGTATTTT. As protein: CASSFTTGGTSTDTQYF.

This chain uses TRBV9 with TRBJ2-1; 9 bases line up with TRBD1. V gave up 1 base and J gave up 5 bases; unmatched junction bases: 7. Germline lookup yields CDR1 SGDLS and CDR2 YYNGEE. This CDR3 contains 16 residues. CDR3 bases: TGTGCCAGCAGCGTACGAGGGGGGACAGGGCACAATGAGCAGTTCTTC. Protein product: CASSVRGGTGHNEQFF. Drawing the rest from reference TRBV9 and TRBJ2-1, the complete variable domain is DSGVTQTPKHLITATGQRVTLRCSPRSGDLSVYWYQQSLDQGLQFLIQYYNGEERAKGNILERFSAQQFPDLHSELNLSSLELGDSALYFCASSVRGGTGHNEQFFGPGTRLTVL.

On this clone itself: The sample contains more than one DNA sequence encoding this CDR3. The chain has TRBV27 and TRBJ2-5, with 8 bases lining up with TRBD1. Germline lookup yields CDR1 MNHEY and CDR2 SMNVEV (reference sequence). This CDR3 has 13 residues. V was pared by 2 bases and J by 4 bases, with 0 bases of the junction left unmatched. CDR3 sequence reads: CASSLGQGETQYF. CDR3 in DNA: TGTGCCAGCAGTTTAGGACAGGGAGAGACCCAGTACTTC.

The V call is TRBV6-5, the J call TRBJ2-5, with 9 bases aligning to TRBD1. Trimming removed 5 bases from V and 13 bases from J; junction bases left unmatched: 14. This CDR3 has 14 residues. Germline CDR1 MNHEY, CDR2 SVGAGI. The CDR3 DNA reads TGTGCCAGCAGTGCCGGGACAGGGTATAGCGTCCCGTACTTC. It specifies CASSAGTGYSVPYF.

The chain recombines TRBV30 with TRBJ1-4, with TRBD1 identical over 7 bases. The germline gives CDR1 GTSNPN, CDR2 SVGIG (reference sequence). The CDR3 loop spans 15 amino acids. V shed 1 base, J shed 6 bases, and the junction held 8 bases outside the gene matches. CDR3 coding DNA: TGTGCCTGGAGTGCAAAGACAGGGTACGATGAAAAACTGTTTTTT. As protein: CAWSAKTGYDEKLFF.

The chain combines TRBV7-8 with TRBJ2-7; D unclear. Germline values: CDR1 SGHVS, CDR2 FQNEAQ. Trimming left V 0 bases short and J 3 bases short, with 12 bases between. The CDR3 runs to 15 residues. The CDR3 region is CASSLAPATVYEQYF. In DNA, the CDR3 is TGTGCCAGCAGCTTAGCCCCCGCCACTGTCTACGAGCAGTACTTC.

The chain has TRBV6-5 and TRBJ1-2; D perhaps matches TRBD1 (5 bases). Germline V gene sequence: CDR1 MNHEY, CDR2 SVGAGI. The CDR3 loop spans 15 amino acids. V lost 7 bases and J 5 bases, leaving 20 bases between the germline ends. The CDR3 DNA reads TGTGCCAGCACTCCTACCGCCAGGGCACGTTATGGCTACACCTTC. Translation: CASTPTARARYGYTF.

This clone was seen a handful of times. V usage is TRBV18 and J usage is TRBJ2-7, with 10 bases aligning to TRBD1. The V gene end was trimmed by 3 bases and the J gene end by 4 bases; junction bases not matched to a gene: 3. From germline, CDR1 is KGHSH and CDR2 LQKENI. This CDR3 contains 14 residues. The CDR3 DNA reads as TGTGCCAGCTCACCCCGGGACAGGGGATACGAGCAGTACTTC. Translated, it gives CASSPRDRGYEQYF.

The chain couples TRBV6-1 to TRBJ1-2; D is undetermined. The germline CDR1 and CDR2 sequences are MNHNS and SASEGT. This CDR3 contains 14 residues. The germline V and J ends were trimmed by 6 bases and 4 bases, with 15 bases remaining between them. The CDR3 DNA sequence: TGTGCCAGCAGCGTAGGACTAAATCCCTATGGCTACACCTTC. Its protein product is CASSVGLNPYGYTF.

The J gene is TRBJ1-2, the V gene TRBV5-4; D gene unclear. This CDR3 contains 15 residues. V lost 0 bases and J 2 bases, leaving 11 bases between the germline ends. The germline gives CDR1 SGHNT, CDR2 YYREEE (reference sequence). The DNA of the CDR3 is TGTGCCAGCAGCTTGGGTAGAGGCCGAAACTATGGCTACACCTTC. Translated: CASSLGRGRNYGYTF.

The chain employs TRBV7-2 and TRBJ1-2; 9 positions match TRBD1. The CDR3 is 15 amino acids. The germline gives CDR1 SGHTA, CDR2 FQGNSA. V shed 5 bases and J 6 bases; nucleotides not matched to a gene: 10. The CDR3 sequence: CASSLSGTGIDGYTF. The DNA for the CDR3 is TGTGCCAGCAGCCTTTCCGGGACAGGGATTGATGGCTACACCTTC.

V gene TRBV29-1 combines with J gene TRBJ1-6, with TRBD1 matching 11 bases. Unmatched junction bases numbered 4, after V lost 6 bases and J lost 9 bases. Germline V gene sequence: CDR1 SQVTM, CDR2 ANQGSEA. CDR3 length: 13 residues. The CDR3 sequence is CSVWTGGPSPLHF. In nucleotides, the CDR3 is TGCAGCGTATGGACAGGGGGCCCTTCACCCCTCCACTTT.

This clone has a single count. The V and J genes are TRBV5-1 and TRBJ1-1, with D unclear. The CDR3 has 13 amino acids. Germline CDR1 is SGHRS and CDR2 is YFSETQ. Trimming pared 2 bases from V and 4 bases from J, leaving 9 bases between. In DNA, the CDR3 is TGCGCCAGCAGCTTCCGGGTGCCCACTGAAGCTTTCTTT. As protein: CASSFRVPTEAFF.

This clone was found once. The J gene is TRBJ2-5, the V gene TRBV5-1; D is ambiguous. Germline V CDR1 and CDR2: SGHRS, YFSETQ. The CDR3 has 14 residues. Trimming removed 0 bases at V and 3 bases at J, with 9 bases between. The CDR3 nucleotides read TGCGCCAGCAGCTTGGGAATTACGGAAGAGACCCAGTACTTC. This encodes CASSLGITEETQYF.

The rearrangement joins TRBV30 to TRBJ1-1; D might be TRBD1 (6 bases). This CDR3 comprises 12 residues. Trimming shortened V by 2 bases and J by 5 bases, and 9 bases separated the two germline ends. Germline CDR1 reads GTSNPN; CDR2 reads SVGIG (reference sequence). As DNA, the CDR3 is TGTGCCTGGAGTTCGACAGGAACTGAAGCTTTCTTT. Its translation is CAWSSTGTEAFF.

V gene TRBV6-1 combines with J gene TRBJ1-5; TRBD1 is a possible D gene (5 bases). V gave up 4 bases and J gave up 7 bases, with 23 bases separating them. The length of the CDR3 is 17 residues. CDR1 is MNHNS and CDR2 is SASEGT in the germline V gene. DNA of the CDR3: TGTGCCAGCAGTGCTTCCCCAATGGCGGGGGGTGACCAGCCCCAGCATTTT. As protein: CASSASPMAGGDQPQHF.

V usage is TRBV7-2 and J usage is TRBJ2-3, with D perhaps TRBD2 (5 bases). This CDR3 comprises 13 residues. The germline gives CDR1 SGHTA, CDR2 FQGNSA. Deletions cut 4 bases from V and 6 bases from J, with 11 bases between. Here the CDR3 reads CASSSAGVDTQYF. In nucleotides, the CDR3 is TGTGCCAGCAGCTCCGCCGGGGTGGATACGCAGTATTTT.

This rearrangement joins TRBV18 to TRBJ1-1; D gene ambiguous. Trimming removed 3 bases at V and 3 bases at J, with 8 bases between. The length of the CDR3 is 13 residues. Germline loops: CDR1 KGHSH, CDR2 LQKENI. CDR3 bases: TGTGCCAGCTCACCTCGATCGGACACTGAAGCTTTCTTT. This translates into CASSPRSDTEAFF.

The V and J genes are TRBV5-1 and TRBJ1-1; 7 nucleotides align to TRBD1. Trimming removed 2 bases from V and 4 bases from J; junction bases left unmatched: 8. Germline V gives CDR1 SGHRS, CDR2 YFSETQ. The CDR3 length is 15 residues. DNA for the CDR3: TGCGCCAGCAGCTTCCGGGGACAGAGGAGCACTGAAGCTTTCTTT. Protein product: CASSFRGQRSTEAFF.

J is TRBJ1-2 and V is TRBV27; D might be TRBD1 (6 bases). The CDR3 runs to 16 residues. V was trimmed by 6 bases and J by 2 bases, leaving 19 bases between them. CDR1 and CDR2 (germline): MNHEY, SMNVEV (reference sequence). CDR3 bases: TGTGCCAGCAGCTCCAGACAGGACACTGAGAACTATGGCTACACCTTC. Encoded protein: CASSSRQDTENYGYTF.

This clone came up once. The J gene is TRBJ1-2, the V gene TRBV6-4, with 9 bases aligning to TRBD1. Trimming at V came to 5 bases and at J to 8 bases, leaving 6 bases not matched to a gene. The CDR3 has 13 amino acids. From germline, CDR1 is MRHNA and CDR2 SNTAGT. CDR3 sequence: CASSPGTGRGYTF. CDR3 sequence (DNA): TGTGCCAGCAGTCCCGGGACAGGGAGAGGCTACACCTTC.

This chain connects TRBV30 to TRBJ2-3, with TRBD2 as a possible D gene (5 bases). Germline V gene sequence: CDR1 GTSNPN, CDR2 SVGIG (reference sequence). This CDR3 contains 14 residues. V was clipped by 3 bases and J by 4 bases, with 14 bases between them. CDR3 protein: CAWSPGTRADTQYF. The CDR3 DNA reads as TGTGCCTGGAGCCCTGGTACGAGGGCAGATACGCAGTATTTT.

This chain links TRBV29-1 with TRBJ1-1, with a tentative D call TRBD1 (6 bases). CDR3 length equals 14 residues. CDR1 SQVTM and CDR2 ANQGSEA come from the germline V gene. V was cut by 4 bases and J by 6 bases, with 18 bases left in between. The CDR3 region is CSVVPLQGWAEAFF. The CDR3, as DNA: TGCAGCGTTGTCCCTTTGCAGGGGTGGGCTGAAGCTTTCTTT.

The V and J genes are TRBV7-9 and TRBJ1-2, with a tentative D call TRBD1 (6 bases). Germline lookup yields CDR1 SEHNR and CDR2 FQNEAQ (reference sequence). This CDR3 comprises 13 residues. The V gene lost 4 bases and the J gene lost 8 bases, with 14 bases spanning the gap. DNA for the CDR3: TGTGCCAGCAGCTCGGTTACAGGGTCGGGCTACACCTTC. Its protein is CASSSVTGSGYTF.